This T cell receptor (beta chain) was identified during a study of blood T cell repertoires in COVID-19. Germline V gene sequence: CDR1 SGHTS, CDR2 YDEGEE. V lost 3 bases and J lost 5, with 14 bases in between. CDR3 size: 15 residues. Method: immunoSEQ multiplex PCR; TCRdb's copy keeps in-frame clones and lacks some. The repertoire includes roughly 250,000 clones, approximately 87% of them detected once, and approximately 12% sits in the top ten. This clonotype was obtained from a woman aged 25-40 years with COVID-19, enrolled during active disease. The chain couples TRBV5-8 to TRBJ1-4; possible D gene TRBD1, 5 bases. The specimen was peripheral blood. The CDR3 loop reads CASSSGDSLNEKLFF. As DNA, the CDR3 is TGTGCCAGCAGCTCTGGAGACAGCTTGAATGAAAAACTGTTTTTT.